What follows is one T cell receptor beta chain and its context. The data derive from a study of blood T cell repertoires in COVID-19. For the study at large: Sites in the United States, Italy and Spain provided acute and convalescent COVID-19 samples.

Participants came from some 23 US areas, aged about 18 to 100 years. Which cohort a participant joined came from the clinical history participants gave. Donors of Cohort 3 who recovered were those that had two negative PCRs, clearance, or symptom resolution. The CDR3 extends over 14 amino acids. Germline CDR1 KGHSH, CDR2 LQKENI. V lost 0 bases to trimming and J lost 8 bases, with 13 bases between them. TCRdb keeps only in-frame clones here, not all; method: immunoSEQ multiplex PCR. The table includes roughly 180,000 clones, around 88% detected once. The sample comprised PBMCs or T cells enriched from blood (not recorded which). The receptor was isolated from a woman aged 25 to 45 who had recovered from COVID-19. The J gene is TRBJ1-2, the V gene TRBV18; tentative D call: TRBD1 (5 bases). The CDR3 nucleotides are TGTGCCAGCTCACCACCTTGGCCAGGGTGGGGCTACACCTTC. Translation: CASSPPWPGWGYTF.